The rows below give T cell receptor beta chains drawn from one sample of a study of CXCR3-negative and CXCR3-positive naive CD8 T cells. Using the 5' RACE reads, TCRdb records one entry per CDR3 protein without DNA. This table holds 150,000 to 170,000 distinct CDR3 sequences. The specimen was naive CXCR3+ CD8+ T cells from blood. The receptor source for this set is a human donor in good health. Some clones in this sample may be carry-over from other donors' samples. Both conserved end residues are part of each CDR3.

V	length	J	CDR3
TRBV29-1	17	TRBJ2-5	CSVEDRYGTGDQETQYF
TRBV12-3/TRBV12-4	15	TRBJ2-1	CASRSQREFYNEQFF
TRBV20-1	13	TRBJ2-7	CSLRDTFSYEQYF
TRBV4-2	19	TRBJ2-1	CASSQDRGLAGGPYNEQFF
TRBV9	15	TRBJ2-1	CASSVGGGIYNEQFF
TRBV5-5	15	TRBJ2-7	CASSTSAGVAYEQYF
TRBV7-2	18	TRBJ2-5	CASSLSSLGTSDMETQYF
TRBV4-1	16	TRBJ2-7	CASSQETTRGGYEQYF
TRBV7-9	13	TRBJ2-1	CASSSAGGQVQFF
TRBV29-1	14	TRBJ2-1	CSVETDSSYNEQFF
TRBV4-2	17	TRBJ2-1	CASSQGRSGGVYNEQFF
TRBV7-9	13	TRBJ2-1	CASSLVVDNEQFF
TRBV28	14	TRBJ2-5	CASSLRAGGETQYF
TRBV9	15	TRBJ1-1	CASSLAAGEYTEAFF
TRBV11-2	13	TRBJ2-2	CASSFPDGEELFF
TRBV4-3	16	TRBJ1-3	CASSQDRQEPRNTIYF
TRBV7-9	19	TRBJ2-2	CASSPASGGAGGIPGELFF
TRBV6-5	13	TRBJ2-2	CASSYSAYRELFF
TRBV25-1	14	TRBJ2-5	CASSEQRAGETQYF
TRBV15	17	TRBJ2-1	CATSRDLSLAGGQEGFF
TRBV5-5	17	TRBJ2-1	CASSLDPTSGRGGEQFF
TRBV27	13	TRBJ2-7	CASSLDGDSEQYF
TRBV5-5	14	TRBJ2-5	CASSPGGGQETQYF
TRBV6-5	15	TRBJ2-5	CASSYGARRGETQYF
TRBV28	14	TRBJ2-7	CASAGLAETYEQYF
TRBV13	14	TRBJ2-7	CASSFFTGAYEQYF
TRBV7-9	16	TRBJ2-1	CASSLSAGRSYNEQFF
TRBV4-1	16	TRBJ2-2	CASSQHLASQAGELFF
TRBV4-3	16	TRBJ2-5	CASNQELAGGRETQYF
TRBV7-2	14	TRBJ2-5	CASSSQLASETQYF
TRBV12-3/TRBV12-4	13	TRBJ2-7	CASSIGTVYEQYF
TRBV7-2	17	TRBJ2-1	CASSLAVAGGLDNEQFF
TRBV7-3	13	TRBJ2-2	CASSAGDTGELFF
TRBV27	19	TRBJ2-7	CASSAVGQGARGYTYEQYF
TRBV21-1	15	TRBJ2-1	CATFLARSSYNEQFF
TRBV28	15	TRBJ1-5	CASSLTKVSNQPQHF
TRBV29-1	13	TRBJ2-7	CSVSGGISYEQYF
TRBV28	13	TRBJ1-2	CASSLSNNYGYTF
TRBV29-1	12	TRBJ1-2	CSVDATVYGYTF
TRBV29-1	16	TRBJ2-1	CSVEAPQGDFYNEQFF
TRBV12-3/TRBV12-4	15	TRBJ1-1	CASSSVDRGNTEAFF
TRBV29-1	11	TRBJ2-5	CSAGAQETQYF
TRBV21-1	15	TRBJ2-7	CASSKYSRFCYEQYF
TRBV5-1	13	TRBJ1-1	CASSFVTNTEAFF
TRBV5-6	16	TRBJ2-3	CASSLSAPSGPRTQYF
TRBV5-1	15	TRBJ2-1	CASRLLAGEYNEQFF
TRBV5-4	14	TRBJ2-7	CASSIQGQAYEQYF
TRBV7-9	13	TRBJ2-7	CASSLPAGSRLYF
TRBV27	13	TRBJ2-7	CASSFGVRNEQYF
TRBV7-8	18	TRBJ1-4	CASSATGTGGRTNEKLFF
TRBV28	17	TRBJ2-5	CASSLLAGGPNLETQYF
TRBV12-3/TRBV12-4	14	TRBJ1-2	CASSFVGPSYGYTF
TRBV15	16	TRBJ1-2	CATRPSTGDRGYGYTF
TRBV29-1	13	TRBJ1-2	CSVVGGQGAGYTF
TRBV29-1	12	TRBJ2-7	CSVLRSRYEQYF
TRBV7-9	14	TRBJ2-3	CASSLTTSTDTEYF
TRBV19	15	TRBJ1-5	CASSMYDGDNQPQHF
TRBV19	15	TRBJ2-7	CASSPGTGLSYEQYF
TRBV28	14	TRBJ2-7	CASSSYRDRDEQYF